Given below is one T cell receptor (beta chain) in context. In the original processing: By means of reference gene primer amplification, nucleated cell counts were estimated. Method: immunoSEQ multiplex PCR; TCRdb's copy keeps in-frame clones and lacks some. That table furnishes V, J and clone size, whereas the DNA furnished D and trimming. In the table there are some 97,000 clones, 80% of which are singletons. This sample was included in a study of blood T cell repertoires in COVID-19. The overall study: Sites across the United States, Italy and Spain contributed samples from acute and convalescent COVID-19. T cells, B-cell-depleted T cells, or PBMCs supplied cDNA or gDNA.

The V end lost 3 bases, the J end lost 4 bases, and 19 bases lay between the germline ends. The CDR3 spans 17 residues. Germline V gives CDR1 SGHRS, CDR2 YFSETQ. Sequenced input: peripheral blood. The rearrangement uses TRBV5-1 and TRBJ2-2; TRBD1 might be the D (5 bases). The sequence was collected from a woman between 65 and 79 years old with acute or convalescent COVID-19. Here the CDR3 DNA reads TGCGCCAGCAGCTGGAGATTGCAGGGCTCTATCACCGGGGAGCTGTTTTTT. Translating gives CASSWRLQGSITGELFF.